A selection of T cell receptor beta chains follows, all from one sample in a study of shared clonotypes between healthy human individuals. Some clones are missing from TCRdb's copy, which holds only in-frame ones; the method was immunoSEQ multiplex PCR. The sample shows over 2,000,000 clones, approximately 92% of them seen only once. Sequenced input: naive CD8+ T cells from PBMCs. These receptors all stem from a young man in good health. Some clones in this sample may be carry-over from other donors' samples. Each CDR3 is given with its conserved first and last residue. A D gene is named only where the DNA matches it firmly. Only some rows state a clone size, as once, few, many or a class for expanded clones.

d_gene: .
abundance: .
v_gene: TRBV7-9
j_gene: TRBJ2-7
CDR3nt: TGTGCCAGCAGCCAAGGTTTCGGGTCGGCATACGAGCAGTACTTC
CDR3aa: CASSQGFGSAYEQYF

d_gene: TRBD1
abundance: .
v_gene: TRBV5-5
j_gene: TRBJ2-1
CDR3nt: TGTGCCAGCACCTCAACGAACAGGGGGAGCTCCTACAATGAGCAGTTCTTC
CDR3aa: CASTSTNRGSSYNEQFF

d_gene: .
abundance: .
v_gene: TRBV5-6
j_gene: TRBJ2-7
CDR3nt: TGTGCCAGCAGCTTGCAGACAGGCTACGAGCAGTACTTC
CDR3aa: CASSLQTGYEQYF

d_gene: .
abundance: .
v_gene: TRBV19
j_gene: TRBJ1-2
CDR3nt: TGTGCCAGTAGTATACAGGGGCAGGGCTATGGCTACACCTTC
CDR3aa: CASSIQGQGYGYTF

d_gene: .
abundance: few
v_gene: TRBV19
j_gene: TRBJ1-2
CDR3nt: TGTGCCAGTACCCACCTGGGCTATGGCTACACCTTC
CDR3aa: CASTHLGYGYTF

d_gene: TRBD1
abundance: .
v_gene: TRBV15
j_gene: TRBJ1-5
CDR3nt: TGTGCCACCAGCAGAGCCACAGGGGCGAGCAATCAGCCCCAGCATTTT
CDR3aa: CATSRATGASNQPQHF

d_gene: .
abundance: once
v_gene: TRBV11-2
j_gene: TRBJ2-5
CDR3nt: TGTGCCAGCAGCTTGACTAGGGGCGGGGAGACCCAGTACTTC
CDR3aa: CASSLTRGGETQYF

d_gene: .
abundance: .
v_gene: TRBV27
j_gene: TRBJ1-5
CDR3nt: TGTGCCAGCAGGCCAGTGGGGAGCAATCAGCCCCAGCATTTT
CDR3aa: CASRPVGSNQPQHF

d_gene: .
abundance: .
v_gene: TRBV25-1
j_gene: TRBJ1-1
CDR3nt: TGTGCCAGCAAAGGATTGGACACTGAAGCTTTCTTT
CDR3aa: CASKGLDTEAFF

d_gene: .
abundance: few
v_gene: TRBV5-4
j_gene: TRBJ1-1
CDR3nt: TGTGCCAGTGCCCGGGGGCCCATGAACACTGAAGCTTTCTTT
CDR3aa: CASARGPMNTEAFF

d_gene: .
abundance: .
v_gene: TRBV6-1
j_gene: TRBJ2-1
CDR3nt: TGTGCCAGCAGTGAAAAGATTTCCCTCTACAATGAGCAGTTCTTC
CDR3aa: CASSEKISLYNEQFF

d_gene: TRBD1
abundance: once
v_gene: TRBV27
j_gene: TRBJ2-3
CDR3nt: TGTGCCAGCAGTGACTCAGACAGGGCAGAGTGGGATACGCAGTATTTT
CDR3aa: CASSDSDRAEWDTQYF

d_gene: TRBD2
abundance: once
v_gene: TRBV2
j_gene: TRBJ2-1
CDR3nt: TGTGCCAGCAGTAGAGCGGGAGGTGGGAATGAGCAGTTCTTC
CDR3aa: CASSRAGGGNEQFF

d_gene: .
abundance: .
v_gene: TRBV4-1
j_gene: TRBJ2-7
CDR3nt: TGCGCCAGCAGCCAAACCGCAGCGGCCAACGTCTACGAGCAGTACTTC
CDR3aa: CASSQTAAANVYEQYF

d_gene: .
abundance: .
v_gene: TRBV9
j_gene: TRBJ2-2
CDR3nt: TGTGCCAGCAGCGTCGACACCGGGGAGCTGTTTTTT
CDR3aa: CASSVDTGELFF

d_gene: .
abundance: .
v_gene: TRBV9
j_gene: TRBJ2-7
CDR3nt: TGTGCCAGCAGCCTTAGCCGGGACTCTGACTCCTACGAGCAGTACTTC
CDR3aa: CASSLSRDSDSYEQYF

d_gene: .
abundance: .
v_gene: TRBV2
j_gene: TRBJ2-1
CDR3nt: TGTGCCAGCAGTGGTGTGTACGGTCTATCAGATGAGCAGTTCTTC
CDR3aa: CASSGVYGLSDEQFF

d_gene: TRBD1
abundance: .
v_gene: TRBV19
j_gene: TRBJ2-5
CDR3nt: TGTGCCAGTAGTATCGGGACAGGGGTTTCGGAGACCCAGTACTTC
CDR3aa: CASSIGTGVSETQYF

d_gene: TRBD1
abundance: .
v_gene: TRBV5-1
j_gene: TRBJ2-1
CDR3nt: TGCGCCAGCAGCTGGGGACAGGGACCGAATGAGCAGTTCTTC
CDR3aa: CASSWGQGPNEQFF

d_gene: TRBD1
abundance: .
v_gene: TRBV7-8
j_gene: TRBJ1-5
CDR3nt: TGTGCCAGCAGCTTTCAACCGGGACAGGGGGACCCGTATAGCAATCAGCCCCAGCATTTT
CDR3aa: CASSFQPGQGDPYSNQPQHF

d_gene: .
abundance: .
v_gene: TRBV9
j_gene: TRBJ2-6
CDR3nt: TGTGCCAGCAGCGTAGGGCTGAACTCTGGGGCCAACGTCCTGACTTTC
CDR3aa: CASSVGLNSGANVLTF

d_gene: .
abundance: .
v_gene: TRBV19
j_gene: TRBJ1-2
CDR3nt: TGTGCCAGTAGTATTCGGGGTAACTATGGCTACACCTTC
CDR3aa: CASSIRGNYGYTF

d_gene: .
abundance: .
v_gene: TRBV27
j_gene: TRBJ2-7
CDR3nt: TGTGCCACCACGCGGGACGGAAGCTACGAGCAGTACTTC
CDR3aa: CATTRDGSYEQYF

d_gene: TRBD2
abundance: once
v_gene: TRBV10-1
j_gene: TRBJ2-3
CDR3nt: TGCGCCAGCAGCCGTGGACTAGCGGGAGGGCCACGGTGGACAGATACGCAGTATTTT
CDR3aa: CASSRGLAGGPRWTDTQYF

d_gene: TRBD1
abundance: .
v_gene: TRBV7-2
j_gene: TRBJ2-1
CDR3nt: TGTGCCAGCAGCGCAACAGGGGAAGTCTACAATGAGCAGTTCTTC
CDR3aa: CASSATGEVYNEQFF

d_gene: .
abundance: .
v_gene: TRBV19
j_gene: TRBJ2-7
CDR3nt: TGTGCCAGTAGCCTCGGCGACCGCACCTACGAGCAGTACTTC
CDR3aa: CASSLGDRTYEQYF

d_gene: TRBD1
abundance: .
v_gene: TRBV4-1
j_gene: TRBJ2-7
CDR3nt: TGCGCCAGCAGCCAAGAGGCAGGGGGCTCCTACGAGCAGTACTTC
CDR3aa: CASSQEAGGSYEQYF

d_gene: TRBD2
abundance: .
v_gene: TRBV15
j_gene: TRBJ2-7
CDR3nt: TGTGCCACCAGCAGAGCCCAACTAGCGGGAGAAGATTGGGGCTACGAGCAGTACTTC
CDR3aa: CATSRAQLAGEDWGYEQYF

d_gene: TRBD1
abundance: .
v_gene: TRBV7-9
j_gene: TRBJ2-5
CDR3nt: TGTGCCAGCAGCTCCCCGCCTAAGGGCAGGGGGTTAGTCGAGACCCAGTACTTC
CDR3aa: CASSSPPKGRGLVETQYF

d_gene: .
abundance: .
v_gene: TRBV5-5
j_gene: TRBJ2-7
CDR3nt: TGTGCCAGCAGCCCGCAAGCCGTGAGCTCCTACGAGCAGTACTTC
CDR3aa: CASSPQAVSSYEQYF

d_gene: TRBD2
abundance: .
v_gene: TRBV10-1
j_gene: TRBJ2-5
CDR3nt: TGCGCCAGCACTGGGGGACTAAGATTAATGGAGACCCAGTACTTC
CDR3aa: CASTGGLRLMETQYF

d_gene: .
abundance: .
v_gene: TRBV27
j_gene: TRBJ1-5
CDR3nt: TGTGCCAGCAGTTTAATGGGCAGGGGAGGCAATCAGCCCCAGCATTTT
CDR3aa: CASSLMGRGGNQPQHF

d_gene: .
abundance: once
v_gene: TRBV6-6
j_gene: TRBJ2-5
CDR3nt: TGTGCCAGCAGTTACTCTATAGGCGTTCAAGAGACCCAGTACTTC
CDR3aa: CASSYSIGVQETQYF

d_gene: .
abundance: once
v_gene: TRBV7-2
j_gene: TRBJ1-1
CDR3nt: TGTGCCAGCAGCCGTGGGCCATTTTGGGGAGAGACTGAAGCTTTCTTT
CDR3aa: CASSRGPFWGETEAFF

d_gene: TRBD2
abundance: .
v_gene: TRBV5-4
j_gene: TRBJ2-7
CDR3nt: TGTGCCAGCAGCCCGGGACTAGCGGAACTCTACGAGCAGTACTTC
CDR3aa: CASSPGLAELYEQYF

d_gene: TRBD1
abundance: .
v_gene: TRBV27
j_gene: TRBJ1-2
CDR3nt: TGTGCCAGCAGAGAGGACAGGGCCTTTGACTATGGCTACACCTTC
CDR3aa: CASREDRAFDYGYTF

d_gene: TRBD1
abundance: .
v_gene: TRBV6-4
j_gene: TRBJ1-5
CDR3nt: TGTGCCAGCAGTGAAAAAGACAGGGGGAAGCAGCCCCAGCATTTT
CDR3aa: CASSEKDRGKQPQHF

d_gene: .
abundance: .
v_gene: TRBV28
j_gene: TRBJ2-5
CDR3nt: TGTGCCAGCAAGGCACGCCAAATCCAAGAGACCCAGTACTTC
CDR3aa: CASKARQIQETQYF

d_gene: .
abundance: once
v_gene: TRBV10-1
j_gene: TRBJ2-1
CDR3nt: TGCGCCAGCAGTGTGTCGAGGATGCATGAGCAGTTCTTC
CDR3aa: CASSVSRMHEQFF

d_gene: .
abundance: .
v_gene: TRBV28
j_gene: TRBJ2-3
CDR3nt: TGTGCCAGCAGTCCGCGATCGGACGGTAGCACAGATACGCAGTATTTT
CDR3aa: CASSPRSDGSTDTQYF

d_gene: .
abundance: .
v_gene: TRBV21-1
j_gene: TRBJ1-1
CDR3nt: TGTGCCAGCAGTAAAACTGAGAACACTGAAGCTTTCTTT
CDR3aa: CASSKTENTEAFF

d_gene: .
abundance: .
v_gene: TRBV13
j_gene: TRBJ2-2
CDR3nt: TGTGCCAGCACCGAGGGAGTTAACACCGGGGAGCTGTTTTTT
CDR3aa: CASTEGVNTGELFF

d_gene: TRBD2
abundance: .
v_gene: TRBV25-1
j_gene: TRBJ2-3
CDR3nt: TGTGCCAGCAGTGAATGGGGGGGATGGAGGACAGATACGCAGTATTTT
CDR3aa: CASSEWGGWRTDTQYF

d_gene: TRBD2
abundance: once
v_gene: TRBV5-4
j_gene: TRBJ2-1
CDR3nt: TGTGCCAGCAGCCGACTAGCGGGAGGGGACAATGAGCAGTTCTTC
CDR3aa: CASSRLAGGDNEQFF

d_gene: TRBD1
abundance: .
v_gene: TRBV6-5
j_gene: TRBJ2-3
CDR3nt: TGTGCCAGCAGTCTAGGGGGCTCAGATACGCAGTATTTT
CDR3aa: CASSLGGSDTQYF

d_gene: .
abundance: .
v_gene: TRBV5-1
j_gene: TRBJ1-2
CDR3nt: TGCGCCAGCAGCGACGAGGGTGCAGATATAATTAACTATGGCTACACCTTC
CDR3aa: CASSDEGADIINYGYTF

d_gene: .
abundance: .
v_gene: TRBV29-1
j_gene: TRBJ1-1
CDR3nt: TGCAGCGCCCAAGTCGGGGGCGCCGCTGAAGCTTTCTTT
CDR3aa: CSAQVGGAAEAFF

d_gene: .
abundance: .
v_gene: TRBV28
j_gene: TRBJ1-1
CDR3nt: TGTGCCAGCAGTTTTGAAGAGGGGACTGAAGCTTTCTTT
CDR3aa: CASSFEEGTEAFF

d_gene: .
abundance: .
v_gene: TRBV18
j_gene: TRBJ2-3
CDR3nt: TGTGCCAGCTCAACTATAGGGGTTTCAGATACGCAGTATTTT
CDR3aa: CASSTIGVSDTQYF

d_gene: .
abundance: .
v_gene: TRBV6-6
j_gene: TRBJ1-1
CDR3nt: TGTGCCAGCGCCGCGATGGGGCCCTTCGGCACTGAAGCTTTCTTT
CDR3aa: CASAAMGPFGTEAFF

d_gene: .
abundance: .
v_gene: TRBV9
j_gene: TRBJ1-2
CDR3nt: TGTGCCAGCAGCGTAGGAGATAAGCCTACCCCCTATGGCTACACCTTC
CDR3aa: CASSVGDKPTPYGYTF

d_gene: TRBD1
abundance: .
v_gene: TRBV27
j_gene: TRBJ2-5
CDR3nt: TGTGCCAGCAGTCCGTGGACAGGTCCGCAAGAGACCCAGTACTTC
CDR3aa: CASSPWTGPQETQYF

d_gene: .
abundance: .
v_gene: TRBV5-5
j_gene: TRBJ2-1
CDR3nt: TGTGCCAGCAGCTTGGGGTCTAGGGACAATGAGCAGTTCTTC
CDR3aa: CASSLGSRDNEQFF

d_gene: TRBD2
abundance: .
v_gene: TRBV9
j_gene: TRBJ2-7
CDR3nt: TGTGCCAGCAGCGCCGCTAGCGGGAGCTCCTACGAGCAGTACTTC
CDR3aa: CASSAASGSSYEQYF

d_gene: .
abundance: .
v_gene: TRBV5-1
j_gene: TRBJ2-7
CDR3nt: TGCGCCAGCAGCTTGGCCGGCCGGACAGTCTACGAGCAGTACTTC
CDR3aa: CASSLAGRTVYEQYF

d_gene: TRBD2
abundance: .
v_gene: TRBV7-9
j_gene: TRBJ2-7
CDR3nt: TGTGCCAGCAGCAGGAAAAGCGGGAGCCAGTACTTC
CDR3aa: CASSRKSGSQYF

d_gene: .
abundance: .
v_gene: TRBV11-2
j_gene: TRBJ2-3
CDR3nt: TGTGCCAGCTGCTATTCCCCCGGGAGGGGGCCGCAGTATTTT
CDR3aa: CASCYSPGRGPQYF

d_gene: .
abundance: .
v_gene: TRBV6-1
j_gene: TRBJ2-2
CDR3nt: TGTGCCAGCAGTGAAAGACCTGGCACCGGGGAGCTGTTTTTT
CDR3aa: CASSERPGTGELFF

d_gene: TRBD1
abundance: few
v_gene: TRBV2
j_gene: TRBJ1-1
CDR3nt: TGTGCCAGCAGTGAAGAGAACAGGGGAAACACTGAAGCTTTCTTT
CDR3aa: CASSEENRGNTEAFF